This T cell receptor (beta chain) was obtained from a study of T cells in Graves' hyperthyroidism and ophthalmopathy. Overall study results and limits: Researchers found most expanded thyroid clonotypes above 0.001 in blood as well.

The investigators amplified TCR beta CDR3 regions from RNA transcripts. The study used the HTBI primer set for a first-round RT-PCR of the TCR CDR3. TCRdb re-analysed the multiplex PCR reads in MiXCR, keeping a single row per CDR3 protein. Here the sample spans more than 450,000 distinct CDR3 sequences, 15% to 20% being singletons. As regards this clonotype: Its cognate antigen is unknown.

Germline values: CDR1 SGHNT, CDR2 YYREEE (reference sequence). The ends lost 4 bases at V and 5 bases at J; junction bases unmatched: 13. The CDR3 extends over 17 amino acids. With duration under 3 months, ophthalmopathy was active: Clinical Activity Score at least 3, NOSPECS at least 4. Sequenced: blood. This chain uses TRBV5-4 with TRBJ2-2; TRBD1 aligns across 8 bases. The TCR originated in a man in his forties with Graves' ophthalmopathy. The DNA of the CDR3 is TGTGCCAGCAGCGAAGGACAGGGCCTACTGTCTACCGGGGAGCTGTTTTTT. Its translation is CASSEGQGLLSTGELFF. Together with reference TRBV5-4 and TRBJ2-2, the CDR3 gives the full variable domain: ETGVTQSPTHLIKTRGQQVTLRCSSQSGHNTVSWYQQALGQGPQFIFQYYREEENGRGNFPPRFSGLQFPNYSSELNVNALELDDSALYLCASSEGQGLLSTGELFFGEGSRLTVL.